This passage covers 24 T cell receptor beta chains from one sample sequenced in a study of molecular identifiers for immune sequencing clone quantification. TCRdb called the PCR reads again in MiXCR, with one record for every CDR3 protein. The repertoire holds approximately 550,000 distinct CDR3 sequences, with 25% as singletons. The sequencing sample was made of naive CD8+ T cells from blood, with Jurkat cell RNA spiked in. Subset specified: FACS-sorted CD8+CD4-CCR7+CD45RA+ naive T cells. The receptor set was obtained from a human donor in good health. Some libraries in this study had Jurkat cell RNA spiked in.

This clonotype was counted only a few times. The chain links TRBV20-1 to TRBJ2-3; D gene unclear. Germline lookup yields CDR1 DFQATT and CDR2 SNEGSKA (reference sequence). The CDR3 extends over 16 amino acids. Trimming took 1 base from V and 3 from J, leaving 17 bases between them. CDR3 amino acids: CSARGRDTRITDTQYF. DNA for the CDR3: TGCAGTGCTAGAGGAAGGGATACCCGAATTACAGATACGCAGTATTTT.

This clonotype occurred many times. The V gene is TRBV12-3 or TRBV12-4, the J gene TRBJ2-5; D is unclear. The V end was cut by 3 bases, the J end by 2 bases, with 10 bases between. CDR3 size: 14 residues. The CDR3 reads CASSFHSPQETQYF. The CDR3 region has the DNA TGTGCCAGCAGTTTCCATAGTCCTCAAGAGACCCAGTACTTC.

This clonotype was seen repeatedly, ten times or more. The chain employs TRBV28 and TRBJ2-7, with D hard to call. V was cut by 3 bases and J by 3 bases, with 12 bases left in between. CDR3 size: 14 residues. CDR1 is MDHEN and CDR2 is SYDVKM in the germline V gene. The DNA for the CDR3 is TGTGCCAGCAGTTTGGGTGTCAGAGGCTACGAGCAGTACTTC. Its translation is CASSLGVRGYEQYF.

This clonotype was counted ten times or more. CDR3 amino acids: CSVDTSGRRTDTQYF. The CDR3, as DNA: TGCAGCGTCGACACTAGCGGGCGTCGCACAGATACGCAGTATTTT. This sequence joins TRBV29-1 and TRBJ2-3; 9 bases are a match to TRBD2. The CDR3 runs to 15 residues. The V segment lost 6 bases and the J segment 1 base; nucleotides outside the gene matches: 8. Germline-derived CDR1 and CDR2 are SQVTM and ANQGSEA.

This clonotype was counted between two and nine times. The J gene is TRBJ1-6, the V gene TRBV7-3, with D hard to call. CDR1 and CDR2 (germline): SGHTA, FQGTGA. The ends were cut back, 4 bases at V and 10 bases at J, with 8 bases in the middle. The CDR3 is 12 residues long. The CDR3 loop reads CASSSPGSPLHF. The DNA for the CDR3 is TGTGCCAGCAGCTCCCCGGGATCACCCCTCCACTTT.

Many counts were recorded for this clonotype. J is TRBJ2-7 and V is TRBV12-3 or TRBV12-4, with 13 bases that match TRBD2. V was clipped by 6 bases and J by 3 bases; unmatched bases: 2. The CDR3 loop spans 14 amino acids. Written as DNA, the CDR3 is TGTGCCAGCAGCCGGACTAGCGGGGGCTACGAGCAGTACTTC. This codes for CASSRTSGGYEQYF.

The chain is built from TRBV6-5 and TRBJ1-5, with D tentatively TRBD1 (6 bases). The germline V gene encodes CDR1 MNHEY and CDR2 SVGAGI. The V end lost 6 bases, the J end lost 9 bases, and 21 bases lay between the germline ends. The CDR3 has 15 residues. For the CDR3, the DNA is TGTGCCAGCAGACGATGGGACACGGCGATTTGGCCCCAGCATTTT. Amino acid sequence: CASRRWDTAIWPQHF.

This clonotype was seen at least ten times. The rearrangement joins TRBV27 to TRBJ1-1, with D maybe TRBD1 (5 bases). The CDR3 is 13 amino acids. V lost 5 bases and J lost 2, with 9 bases in between. Germline V gene lookup returns CDR1 MNHEY and CDR2 SMNVEV (reference sequence). CDR3 bases: TGTGCCAGCAGTGTGACAGATAACACTGAAGCTTTCTTT. Its protein product is CASSVTDNTEAFF.

This clonotype was detected ten times or more. The rearrangement joins TRBV27 to TRBJ2-7; 12 bases line up with TRBD1. Trimming at V came to 8 bases and at J to 5 bases, leaving 4 bases not matched to a gene. The CDR3 length is 13 residues. From germline, CDR1 is MNHEY and CDR2 SMNVEV (reference sequence). CDR3 sequence reads: CASAGQGAHEQYF. As DNA, the CDR3 is TGTGCCAGCGCGGGACAGGGGGCCCACGAGCAGTACTTC.

This clonotype appeared a few times. This rearrangement joins TRBV12-3 or TRBV12-4 to TRBJ1-2, with 8 bases lining up with TRBD1. V trimming: 6 bases; J trimming: 5 bases; junction bases outside the gene matches: 11. The length of the CDR3 is 15 residues. CDR3 nucleotides: TGTGCCAGCAGAACTTCCTCCCGGACAGGGTATGGCTACACCTTC. Residues: CASRTSSRTGYGYTF.

This clonotype was picked up a small number of times. J is TRBJ2-4 and V is TRBV27; 7 positions agree with TRBD1. V lost 4 bases, J lost 2 bases, and 14 bases stayed unmatched. The germline V gene has CDR1 MNHEY and CDR2 SMNVEV (reference sequence). The CDR3 extends over 18 amino acids. The CDR3 loop reads CASSSRTPGQYSKNIQYF. The CDR3 DNA sequence: TGTGCCAGCAGTTCCCGGACACCGGGACAGTACTCCAAAAACATTCAGTACTTC.

This clonotype has more than one count but fewer than ten. This chain joins TRBV20-1 and TRBJ1-6; the D is unclear. With 0 bases removed from V and 4 bases from J, the gap between germline ends came to 10 bases. This CDR3 spans 15 amino acids. Per the germline V gene, CDR1 is DFQATT and CDR2 is SNEGSKA (reference sequence). In DNA form, the CDR3 reads TGCAGTGCTAGAGACTCAGACAAATATAATTCACCCCTCCACTTT. Translating gives CSARDSDKYNSPLHF.

The chain joins TRBV5-4 to TRBJ2-7; 10 nucleotides match TRBD2. Germline V CDR1 and CDR2: SGHNT, YYREEE (reference sequence). The trim removed 5 bases at V and 9 bases at J, leaving 14 bases unmatched. CDR3 length: 15 amino acids. DNA of the CDR3: TGTGCCAGCAGAGCCGAGGGGACTAGCGAGGACTTGCAGTACTTC. Protein: CASRAEGTSEDLQYF.

This clonotype has ten or more counts. V gene TRBV20-1 combines with J gene TRBJ2-3; TRBD1 might be the D (5 bases). The CDR3 totals 12 residues. The germline CDR1 and CDR2 sequences are DFQATT and SNEGSKA (reference sequence). Trimming cost V 4 bases and J 6 bases, with 11 bases left between them. The DNA of the CDR3 is TGCAGTGCTAACAGGTTCGGGGATACGCAGTATTTT. Residues: CSANRFGDTQYF.

This clonotype was observed at least ten times. The chain combines TRBV5-1 with TRBJ2-7; D is undetermined. CDR1 SGHRS and CDR2 YFSETQ come from the germline V gene. CDR3 length: 13 amino acids. With 0 bases removed from V and 5 bases from J, the gap between germline ends came to 9 bases. CDR3 in DNA: TGCGCCAGCAGCTTGGATATACTGCACGAGCAGTACTTC. Amino acids: CASSLDILHEQYF.

This rearrangement joins TRBV15 to TRBJ1-1; D is undetermined. CDR3 length: 14 amino acids. Trimming shortened V by 0 bases and J by 7 bases, and 12 bases separated the two germline ends. Germline-derived CDR1 and CDR2 are LNHNV and YYDKDF (reference sequence). CDR3 DNA: TGTGCCACCAGCAGAGAGCAAAGCTCCTATGAAGCTTTCTTT. Encoded protein: CATSREQSSYEAFF.

This clonotype was seen ten or more times. The gene calls are TRBV29-1 and TRBJ1-1, with D uncertain. This CDR3 is built from 11 residues. Germline values: CDR1 SQVTM, CDR2 ANQGSEA. Trimming left V 8 bases short and J 2 bases short, with 9 bases between. The CDR3 DNA is TGCAGCACCGTCCAAAACACTGAAGCTTTCTTT. Amino acids: CSTVQNTEAFF.

There are a few counts of this clonotype. The genes are TRBV29-1 and TRBJ2-1; D not resolved. The V end was cut by 1 base, the J end by 9 bases, with 10 bases between. Germline V gene sequence: CDR1 SQVTM, CDR2 ANQGSEA. The length of the CDR3 is 12 residues. CDR3 residues: CSVEAAAAEQFF. The CDR3 DNA sequence: TGCAGCGTTGAAGCGGCAGCTGCTGAGCAGTTCTTC.

A few counts support this clonotype. An end of the junction differs from the germline gene, which may be a read error. The genes are TRBV4-2 and TRBJ2-3; D possibly corresponds to TRBD2 (5 bases). The CDR3 has 17 amino acids. The germline CDR1 and CDR2 sequences are LGHNA and YNFKEQ. CDR3 sequence: CASSQGFRTASTDTQYF. CDR3 in DNA: TGCGCCAGCAGCCAAGGATTCCGGACTGCTAGCACAGATACGCAGTATTTT.

This clonotype was found a few times. The chain uses TRBV5-1 and TRBJ1-4; 11 bases line up with TRBD1. Trimming removed 0 bases from V and 7 bases from J; junction bases left unmatched: 14. This CDR3 comprises 19 residues. CDR1 is SGHRS, CDR2 YFSETQ, per germline. In DNA, the CDR3 is TGCGCCAGCAGCTTGGACTCATGGGACAGGGGGGGAATTAGTGAAAAACTGTTTTTT. Encoded protein: CASSLDSWDRGGISEKLFF.

This clonotype was detected only a few times. This chain connects TRBV27 to TRBJ2-7; tentatively, D is TRBD1 (5 bases). The CDR3 length is 17 residues. V was trimmed by 1 base and J by 0 bases, leaving 16 bases between them. The germline V gene encodes CDR1 MNHEY and CDR2 SMNVEV (reference sequence). The CDR3 spells CASSLFGRQPFSYEQYF. The DNA of the CDR3 is TGTGCCAGCAGTTTATTCGGTCGACAGCCTTTCTCCTACGAGCAGTACTTC.

The chain has TRBV4-3 and TRBJ2-1; 12 nucleotides agree with TRBD2. This CDR3 contains 16 residues. V shed 0 bases and J 15 bases; nucleotides not matched to a gene: 12. CDR1 is LGHNA, CDR2 YSLEER, per germline. CDR3 DNA sequence: TGCGCCAGCAGCCAAGATTCAAGGACTAGCGGGATTTCCCCGTTCTTC. It translates to CASSQDSRTSGISPFF.

This clonotype has a count of ten or more. This sequence joins TRBV5-4 and TRBJ2-6, with D unclear. The germline V gene encodes CDR1 SGHNT and CDR2 YYREEE (reference sequence). The CDR3 loop spans 15 amino acids. Between the trimmed V and J ends, which lost 0 bases and 4 bases, there was a span of 8 bases. For the CDR3, the DNA is TGTGCCAGCAGCTTGGAGGGTGACGGGGCCAACGTCCTGACTTTC. It translates to CASSLEGDGANVLTF.

This clonotype appeared many times. The rearrangement links TRBV12-3 or TRBV12-4 to TRBJ2-3; D possibly uses TRBD1 or TRBD2 (6 bases each). The V end was cut by 3 bases, the J end by 2 bases, with 18 bases between. CDR3 size: 17 residues. As DNA, the CDR3 is TGTGCCAGCAGTTTTAATTCGGGGGCGCGTAACACAGATACGCAGTATTTT. This codes for CASSFNSGARNTDTQYF.